The clone carrying this T cell receptor (beta chain) was recorded a few times. Its specificity is unknown. The sample is drawn from a study of response to subunit inactivated influenza vaccine. Overall study results and limits: Authors suggested few new T cells are recruited by each seasonal influenza vaccination.

A single record per CDR3 protein comes from TCRdb applying MiXCR to the RT-PCR reads. The sample records 700,000 to 800,000 distinct CDR3 sequences, approximately 17% being singletons. Trimming took 1 base from V and 3 from J; bases not matched to a gene: 9. This CDR3 region has 17 residues. Per the germline V gene, CDR1 is DFQATT and CDR2 is SNEGSKA (reference sequence). The rearrangement links TRBV20-1 to TRBJ1-5, with 10 bases lining up with TRBD1. The TCR comes from a man between 45 and 60 years old who received an inactivated influenza vaccine. Sequences were derived from PBMCs from blood, sampled 4 to 6 days after vaccination. CDR3 sequence (DNA): TGCAGTGCTAGAGCCCGGGCAGGACAGGGGGACAATCAGCCCCAGCATTTT. Its protein product is CSARARAGQGDNQPQHF.